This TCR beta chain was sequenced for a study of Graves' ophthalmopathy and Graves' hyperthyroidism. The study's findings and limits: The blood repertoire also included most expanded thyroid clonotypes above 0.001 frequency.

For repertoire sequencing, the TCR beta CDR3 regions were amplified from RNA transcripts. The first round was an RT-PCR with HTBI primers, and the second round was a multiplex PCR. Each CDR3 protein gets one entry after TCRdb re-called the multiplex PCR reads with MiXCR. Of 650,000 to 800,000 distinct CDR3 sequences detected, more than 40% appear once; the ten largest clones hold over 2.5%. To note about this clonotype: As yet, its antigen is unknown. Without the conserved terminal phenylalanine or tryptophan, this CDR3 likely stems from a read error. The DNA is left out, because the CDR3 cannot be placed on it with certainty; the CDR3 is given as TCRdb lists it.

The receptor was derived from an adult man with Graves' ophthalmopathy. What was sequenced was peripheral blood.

CDR3 region: CAISEDRQSV. The chain employs TRBV10-3 and TRBJ1-1; TRBD1 reflects the table's D call only, with no check against the DNA. From germline, CDR1 is ENHRY and CDR2 SYGVKD. Inclusive of both ends, the CDR3 amounts to 10 amino acids.